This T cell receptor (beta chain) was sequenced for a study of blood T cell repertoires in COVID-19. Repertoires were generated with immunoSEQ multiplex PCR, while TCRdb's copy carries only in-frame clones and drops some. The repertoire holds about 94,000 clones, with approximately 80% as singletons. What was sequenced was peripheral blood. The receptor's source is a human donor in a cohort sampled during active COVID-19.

CDR3 sequence (DNA): TGCGCCAGCAGCTTCCTTCAGGGAGCGGGAGGGGCCTACGAGCAGTACTTC. Its protein is CASSFLQGAGGAYEQYF. V is TRBV5-1 and J is TRBJ2-7; 10 bases fit TRBD2. V trimming: 2 bases; J trimming: 2 bases; junction bases outside the gene matches: 10. There are 17 residues in the CDR3. Germline assignment: CDR1 SGHRS and CDR2 YFSETQ.